The entry that follows covers one TCR beta chain sequence. V lost 5 bases, J lost 4 bases, and 8 bases stayed unmatched. CDR1 and CDR2 from the germline V gene are MNHEY and SVGAGI. This CDR3 is built from 15 residues. Study processing details: Reference gene primers were amplified, and this amplification served to estimate nucleated cell counts. Sequencing was performed with immunoSEQ multiplex PCR; in TCRdb, only in-frame clones are kept and a portion is missing. The V and J calls and clone size are taken from that table; D and trimming were inferred from the DNA. The sample carries about 140,000 clones, approximately 90% recorded once. The record originates from a study of blood T cell repertoires in COVID-19.

Sequenced material: peripheral blood. The V call is TRBV6-5, the J call TRBJ2-5, with 9 bases identical to TRBD2. The receptor's source is a woman in her fifties or sixties with active COVID-19. The CDR3, as DNA: TGTGCCAGCAGTCTAGCGGGAAGTCAGGGAGAGACCCAGTACTTC. This gives the protein CASSLAGSQGETQYF.